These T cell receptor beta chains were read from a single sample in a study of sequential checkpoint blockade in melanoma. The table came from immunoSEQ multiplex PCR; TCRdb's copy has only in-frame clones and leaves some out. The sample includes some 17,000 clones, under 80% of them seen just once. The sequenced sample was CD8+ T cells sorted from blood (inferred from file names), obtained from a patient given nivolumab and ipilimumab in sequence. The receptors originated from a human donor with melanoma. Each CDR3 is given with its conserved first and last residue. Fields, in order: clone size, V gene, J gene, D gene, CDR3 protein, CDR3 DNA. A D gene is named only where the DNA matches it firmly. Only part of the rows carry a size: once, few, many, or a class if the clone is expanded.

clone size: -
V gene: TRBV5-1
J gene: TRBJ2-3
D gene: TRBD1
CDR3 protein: CASSETGGRDTQYF
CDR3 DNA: TGCGCCAGCAGCGAGACAGGGGGCAGAGATACGCAGTATTTT

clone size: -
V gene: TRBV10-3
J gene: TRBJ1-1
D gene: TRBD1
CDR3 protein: CAITGTGDTEAFF
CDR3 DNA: TGTGCCATCACTGGGACAGGGGATACTGAAGCTTTCTTT

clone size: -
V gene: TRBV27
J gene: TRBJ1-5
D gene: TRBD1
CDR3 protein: CASRPQGASYSNQPQHF
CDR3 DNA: TGTGCCAGCAGACCTCAGGGGGCTTCTTATAGCAATCAGCCCCAGCATTTT

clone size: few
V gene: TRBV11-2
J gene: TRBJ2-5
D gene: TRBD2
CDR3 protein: CASSLEGLAGLETQYF
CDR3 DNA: TGTGCCAGCAGCTTAGAGGGACTAGCGGGACTGGAGACCCAGTACTTC

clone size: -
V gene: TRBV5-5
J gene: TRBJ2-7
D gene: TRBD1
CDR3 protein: CASSLGPGGYEQYF
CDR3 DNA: TGTGCCAGCAGCTTAGGGCCAGGGGGCTACGAGCAGTACTTC

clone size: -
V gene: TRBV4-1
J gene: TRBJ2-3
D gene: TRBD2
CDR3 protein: CASSQGTSLFTDTQYF
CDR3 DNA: TGCGCCAGCAGCCAAGGGACTAGCCTTTTCACAGATACGCAGTATTTT

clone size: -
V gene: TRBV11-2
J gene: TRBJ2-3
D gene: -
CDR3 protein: CASSLVTGSTDTQYF
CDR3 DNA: TGTGCCAGCAGCTTAGTAACCGGGAGCACAGATACGCAGTATTTT

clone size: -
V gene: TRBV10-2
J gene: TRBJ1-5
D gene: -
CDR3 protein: CASSGGVWQPQHF
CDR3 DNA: TGCGCCAGCAGTGGGGGGGTTTGGCAGCCCCAGCATTTT

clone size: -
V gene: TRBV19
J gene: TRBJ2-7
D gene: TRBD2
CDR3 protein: CASSELASRHEQYF
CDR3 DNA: TGTGCCAGTAGTGAACTAGCGTCTAGGCACGAGCAGTACTTC

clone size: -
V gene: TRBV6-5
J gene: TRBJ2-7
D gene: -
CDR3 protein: CASSYREDSIYEQYF
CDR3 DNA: TGTGCCAGCAGTTACAGGGAGGACTCCATCTACGAGCAGTACTTC

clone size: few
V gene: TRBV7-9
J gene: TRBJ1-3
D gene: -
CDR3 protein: CASHVVAITSSSGNTIYF
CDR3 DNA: TGTGCCAGCCACGTAGTTGCCATTACCTCGAGCTCTGGAAACACCATATATTTT

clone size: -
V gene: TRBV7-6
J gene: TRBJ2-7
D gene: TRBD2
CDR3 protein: CASSLERGRANEQYF
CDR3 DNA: TGTGCCAGCAGCTTAGAACGCGGGAGGGCCAACGAGCAGTACTTC

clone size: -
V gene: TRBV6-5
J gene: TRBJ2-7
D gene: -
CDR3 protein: CASRMRGLEQYF
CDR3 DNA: TGTGCCAGCAGGATGAGGGGACTGGAGCAGTACTTC

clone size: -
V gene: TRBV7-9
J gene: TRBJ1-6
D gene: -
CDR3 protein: CASSLNSPLHF
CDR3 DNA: TGTGCCAGCAGCCTTAATTCACCCCTCCACTTT

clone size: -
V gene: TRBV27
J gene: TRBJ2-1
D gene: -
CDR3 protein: CASSPDSSSYNEQFF
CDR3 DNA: TGTGCCAGCAGCCCGGACTCGAGCTCCTACAATGAGCAGTTCTTC

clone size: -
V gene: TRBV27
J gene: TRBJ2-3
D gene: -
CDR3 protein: CASGSSGGAQYF
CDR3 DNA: TGTGCCAGCGGGTCCTCCGGGGGAGCGCAGTATTTT

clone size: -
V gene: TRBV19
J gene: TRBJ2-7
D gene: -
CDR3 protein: CASSMGLSYEQYF
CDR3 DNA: TGTGCCAGTAGTATGGGACTCTCCTACGAGCAGTACTTC

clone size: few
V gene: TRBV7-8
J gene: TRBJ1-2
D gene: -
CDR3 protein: CASSPVWAYGYTF
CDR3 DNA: TGTGCCAGCAGCCCTGTGTGGGCCTATGGCTACACCTTC

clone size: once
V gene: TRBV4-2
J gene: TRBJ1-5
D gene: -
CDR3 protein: CASSQDATGLSNQPQHF
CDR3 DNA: TGTGCCAGCAGCCAAGACGCTACAGGGCTTTCCAATCAGCCCCAGCATTTT

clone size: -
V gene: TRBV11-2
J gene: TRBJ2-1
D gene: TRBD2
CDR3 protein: CASSSASGRAWNEQFF
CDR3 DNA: TGTGCCAGCAGCTCCGCGAGCGGGAGGGCCTGGAATGAGCAGTTCTTC

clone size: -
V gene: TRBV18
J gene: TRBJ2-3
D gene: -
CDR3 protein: CASSPEVSTDTQYF
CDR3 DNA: TGTGCCAGCTCACCAGAGGTTAGCACAGATACGCAGTATTTT

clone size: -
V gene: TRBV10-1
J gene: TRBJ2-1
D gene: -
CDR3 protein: CASSDAGKDEQFF
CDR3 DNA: TGCGCCAGCAGTGATGCAGGTAAAGATGAGCAGTTCTTC

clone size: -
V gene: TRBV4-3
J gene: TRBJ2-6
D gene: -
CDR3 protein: CASSQDLVSGANVLTF
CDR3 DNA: TGCGCCAGCAGCCAAGATCTAGTCTCTGGGGCCAACGTCCTGACTTTC

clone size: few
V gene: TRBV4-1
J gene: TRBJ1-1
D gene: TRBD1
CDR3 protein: CASSQVDREELYTEAFF
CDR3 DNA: TGCGCCAGCAGCCAAGTCGACAGGGAAGAGCTGTACACTGAAGCTTTCTTT

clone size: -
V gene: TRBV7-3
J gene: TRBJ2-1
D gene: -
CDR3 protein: CASRPQTYYNEQFF
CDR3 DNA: TGTGCCAGCAGGCCACAGACATATTACAATGAGCAGTTCTTC

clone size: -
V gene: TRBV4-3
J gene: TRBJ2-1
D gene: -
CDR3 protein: CASSQVRGTPPNEQFF
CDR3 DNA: TGCGCCAGCAGCCAAGTTAGAGGGACACCGCCTAATGAGCAGTTCTTC

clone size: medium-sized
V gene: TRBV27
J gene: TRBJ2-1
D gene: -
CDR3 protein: CASSSSQGGGGLGWNEQFF
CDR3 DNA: TGTGCCAGCAGTTCATCCCAGGGGGGCGGTGGCCTTGGGTGGAATGAGCAGTTCTTC

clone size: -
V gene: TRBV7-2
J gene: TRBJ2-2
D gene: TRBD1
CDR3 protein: CASSQSTGGTGELFF
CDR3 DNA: TGTGCCAGCAGCCAGTCAACAGGGGGCACCGGGGAGCTGTTTTTT

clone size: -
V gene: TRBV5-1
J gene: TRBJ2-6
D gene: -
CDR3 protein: CASSLEPGASGANVLTF
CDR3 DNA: TGCGCCAGCAGCTTGGAACCGGGTGCCTCTGGGGCCAACGTCCTGACTTTC

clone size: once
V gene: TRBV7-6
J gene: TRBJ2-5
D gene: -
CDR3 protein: CASSLGGLGETQYF
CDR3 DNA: TGTGCCAGCAGCTTAGGAGGGTTGGGGGAGACCCAGTACTTC

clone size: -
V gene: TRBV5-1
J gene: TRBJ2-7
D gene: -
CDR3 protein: CASSSYRETNPYEQYF
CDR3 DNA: TGCGCCAGCAGCTCTTACAGGGAGACTAACCCTTACGAGCAGTACTTC

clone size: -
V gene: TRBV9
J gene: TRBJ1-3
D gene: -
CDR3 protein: CASSVERSGHSGNTIYF
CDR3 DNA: TGTGCCAGCAGCGTAGAAAGATCAGGGCACTCTGGAAACACCATATATTTT

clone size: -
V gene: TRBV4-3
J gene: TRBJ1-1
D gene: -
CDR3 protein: CASSQGGQEAFF
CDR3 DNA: TGCGCCAGCAGCCAAGGGGGACAAGAAGCTTTCTTT

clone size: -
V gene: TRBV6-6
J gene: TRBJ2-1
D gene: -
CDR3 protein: CASSYSAGLYNEQFF
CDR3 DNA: TGTGCCAGCAGTTACTCTGCGGGGCTTTACAATGAGCAGTTCTTC

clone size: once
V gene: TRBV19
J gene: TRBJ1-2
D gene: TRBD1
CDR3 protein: CASTTDRFPYGYTF
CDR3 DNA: TGTGCCAGTACCACGGACAGGTTTCCCTATGGCTACACCTTC

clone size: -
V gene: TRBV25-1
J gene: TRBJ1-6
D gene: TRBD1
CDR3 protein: CASSDGQGRYNSPLHF
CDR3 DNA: TGTGCCAGCAGCGATGGACAGGGTAGATATAATTCACCCCTCCACTTT

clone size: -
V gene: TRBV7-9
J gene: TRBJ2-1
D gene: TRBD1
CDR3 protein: CASSLEDRPYNEQFF
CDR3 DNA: TGTGCCAGCAGCTTAGAGGACAGGCCCTACAATGAGCAGTTCTTC

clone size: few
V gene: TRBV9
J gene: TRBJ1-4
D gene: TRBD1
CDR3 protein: CASSEGGTGGEKLFF
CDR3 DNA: TGTGCCAGCAGCGAGGGGGGGACAGGGGGTGAAAAACTGTTTTTT

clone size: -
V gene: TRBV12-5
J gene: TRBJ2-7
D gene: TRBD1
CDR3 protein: CASGWDSNPYEQYF
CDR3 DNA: TGTGCTAGTGGCTGGGACAGCAACCCCTACGAGCAGTACTTC

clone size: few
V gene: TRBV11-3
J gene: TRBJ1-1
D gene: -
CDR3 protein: CASSLGETEAFF
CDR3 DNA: TGTGCCAGCAGCTTAGGGGAGACTGAAGCTTTCTTT